Presented here are 23 T cell receptor beta chains from one specimen sequenced in a study of identical twins (dated by TCRdb to about 2016). The receptor library was made with 5' RACE. The instrument given in TCRdb is Illumina HiSeq 2000. TCRdb itself trimmed the public reads at Q25 with fastp, ran MiXCR and retained productive beta chains. Under each unique CDR3 protein, matching rows form one entry showing the most common genes and DNA. The sample table shows approximately 500,000 distinct CDR3 sequences, and less than 25% are seen once. Jointly, the top ten make up 2.9% of the sample. This sample was also put to use in a study of T cells expressing NK-cell markers.

The sample was CD4+ T cells sorted from blood. Receptors originate from a woman between 18 and 30 years old in good health.

This clonotype was counted between two and nine times. The CDR3 sequence is CASRGWPGYGYTF. CDR3 sequence (DNA): TGTGCCAGCAGGGGCTGGCCTGGCTATGGCTACACCTTC. This chain links TRBV3-1 with TRBJ1-2; D remains unclear. The CDR3 has 13 amino acids. Germline V gene data show CDR1 as LGHDT and CDR2 as YNNKEL (reference sequence). V lost 6 bases and J lost 4, with 12 bases in between.

The table lists this clonotype with a few counts. V is TRBV5-1 and J is TRBJ2-7; 8 bases align to TRBD1. Losses at the gene ends were 0 bases for V and 4 bases for J; bases not matched to a gene: 6. The germline V gene encodes CDR1 SGHRS and CDR2 YFSETQ. There are 15 residues in the CDR3. CDR3 amino acids: CASSLGTGGKYEQYF. The CDR3 DNA follows: TGCGCCAGCAGCTTGGGCACAGGGGGAAAATACGAGCAGTACTTC.

The rearrangement joins TRBV29-1 to TRBJ2-1; 7 nucleotides match TRBD1. The CDR3 covers 13 residues. Per the germline V gene, CDR1 is SQVTM and CDR2 is ANQGSEA. Germline trimming cut 4 bases from V and 5 bases from J; bases unmatched to any gene: 5. The CDR3 DNA reads as TGCAGCGTTGCCAGGGGGTTTGACAATGAGCAGTTCTTC. This gives the protein CSVARGFDNEQFF.

As DNA, the CDR3 is TGTACCTTCAGTCCTATCGGGGGCTCAGCGGGAGATTCCTACGAGCAGTACTTC. As protein: CTFSPIGGSAGDSYEQYF. This chain uses TRBV12-3 or TRBV12-4 with TRBJ2-7, with TRBD2 identical over 8 bases. CDR3 length: 18 amino acids.

The table lists this clonotype with a few counts. The V call is TRBV12-3 or TRBV12-4, the J call TRBJ2-5; D remains ambiguous. The CDR3 totals 14 residues. Trimming took 6 bases from V and 0 from J, leaving 11 bases between them. In DNA form, the CDR3 reads TGTGCCAGCAGACGTGACTCAAACCAAGAGACCCAGTACTTC. This gives the protein CASRRDSNQETQYF.

This clonotype was seen a handful of times. The V and J genes are TRBV2 and TRBJ1-5; D remains ambiguous. CDR1 is SNHLY and CDR2 is FYNNEI in the germline V gene. Trimming took off 8 bases at V and 4 bases at J, with 12 bases between the two ends. This CDR3 has 13 amino acids. In DNA, the CDR3 is TGTGCCAGCTCTAATCGCCCTAATCAGCCCCAGCATTTT. Protein product: CASSNRPNQPQHF.

The genes are TRBV4-1 and TRBJ2-7; tentatively, D is TRBD1 (6 bases). V shed 4 bases and J shed 1 base, with 14 bases lying between them. Germline V gene lookup returns CDR1 MGHRA and CDR2 YSYEKL. CDR3 length: 15 amino acids. The CDR3: CASSPPGTLSYEQYF. The DNA for the CDR3 is TGCGCCAGCAGCCCTCCCGGGACACTTTCCTACGAGCAGTACTTC.

This clonotype has a handful of counts. The J gene is TRBJ1-2, the V gene TRBV7-9, with D hard to call. The V and J ends lost 4 bases and 5 bases respectively, with 8 bases between them. The CDR3 has 12 amino acids. Per the germline V gene, CDR1 is SEHNR and CDR2 is FQNEAQ (reference sequence). CDR3 nucleotide sequence: TGTGCCAGCAGCTCCCCTGGGTATGGCTACACCTTC. Encoded protein: CASSSPGYGYTF.

This clonotype was recorded a few times. This chain joins TRBV5-6 and TRBJ2-2; D not resolved. Germline lookup yields CDR1 SGHDT and CDR2 YYEEEE. This CDR3 contains 16 residues. V lost 4 bases and J 7 bases, leaving 20 bases between the germline ends. CDR3 protein: CASSPGLRAAYGELFF. CDR3 sequence (DNA): TGTGCCAGCAGCCCAGGCCTGCGAGCCGCTTACGGGGAGCTGTTTTTT.

CDR3 sequence reads: CASSVVGYTDTQYF. The DNA for the CDR3 is TGTGCCAGCAGCGTAGTGGGCTATACAGATACGCAGTATTTT. V gene TRBV9 combines with J gene TRBJ2-3; D is uncertain. CDR3 size: 14 residues. CDR1 and CDR2 from the germline V gene are SGDLS and YYNGEE. Trimming cost V 0 bases and J 3 bases, with 8 bases left between them.

There are a few counts of this clonotype. The V and J genes are TRBV7-2 and TRBJ2-7; 14 positions agree with TRBD2. Looked up from germline, CDR1 is SGHTA and CDR2 is FQGNSA. The length of the CDR3 is 17 residues. The V and J ends lost 1 base and 2 bases, in that order; junction bases with no gene match: 4. In DNA form, the CDR3 reads TGTGCCAGCAGCTTAGTAGGGACTAGCGGGAGCGCCTACGAGCAGTACTTC. Translating it yields CASSLVGTSGSAYEQYF.

The chain combines TRBV4-3 with TRBJ2-1; TRBD2 matches at 10 bases. The trim removed 0 bases at V and 6 bases at J, leaving 5 bases unmatched. The CDR3 is made up of 16 amino acids. Germline V lookup: CDR1 LGHNA, CDR2 YSLEER. The CDR3 loop reads CASSQDLAGVFNEQFF. In DNA, the CDR3 is TGCGCCAGCAGCCAAGATCTAGCGGGAGTCTTCAATGAGCAGTTCTTC.

V and J are TRBV20-1 and TRBJ1-3; tentatively, D is TRBD1 (5 bases). The V and J ends lost 3 bases and 0 bases respectively, with 15 bases between them. Per the germline V gene, CDR1 is DFQATT and CDR2 is SNEGSKA (reference sequence). The CDR3 covers 16 residues. CDR3 loop: CSASPTWGSSGNTIYF. CDR3 DNA: TGCAGTGCTAGTCCTACTTGGGGGAGCTCTGGAAACACCATATATTTT.

V gene TRBV7-2 combines with J gene TRBJ2-1; D is perhaps TRBD2 (6 bases). V was clipped by 2 bases and J by 11 bases, with 13 bases between them. CDR3 length: 13 residues. Per germline, CDR1 SGHTA and CDR2 FQGNSA. Here the CDR3 reads CASSLNGSGKQFF. CDR3 DNA sequence: TGTGCCAGCAGCTTAAATGGTAGCGGAAAGCAGTTCTTC. Supplemented by reference TRBV7-2 and TRBJ2-1, the full variable domain reads GAGVSQSPSNKVTEKGKDVELRCDPISGHTALYWYRQSLGQGLEFLIYFQGNSAPDKSGLPSDRFSAERTGGSVSTLTIQRTQQEDSAVYLCASSLNGSGKQFFGPGTRLTVL.

This clonotype was observed a few times. The V call is TRBV10-3, the J call TRBJ2-1, with 8 bases that match TRBD2. V lost 3 bases to trimming and J lost 0 bases; unmatched junction nucleotides: 4. This CDR3 contains 16 residues. Germline assignment: CDR1 ENHRY and CDR2 SYGVKD. The CDR3 coding sequence is TGTGCCATCAGTGAAGACGCGGGAGGCTCCTACAATGAGCAGTTCTTC. This codes for CAISEDAGGSYNEQFF.

This rearrangement joins TRBV20-1 to TRBJ2-5; TRBD2 matches at 9 bases. With V trimmed by 0 bases and J by 1 base, 6 bases remained unmatched. Germline CDR1 DFQATT, CDR2 SNEGSKA (reference sequence). This CDR3 region has 16 residues. The CDR3 DNA reads TGCAGTGCTAGAGAGAGCCTAGCGGGGACCCAAGAGACCCAGTACTTC. It yields the protein CSARESLAGTQETQYF.

There are a few counts of this clonotype. The chain carries TRBV5-1 and TRBJ1-1; D gene ambiguous. This CDR3 is built from 15 residues. The V gene's germline CDR1 is SGHRS and CDR2 YFSETQ. The V and J ends lost 5 bases and 5 bases respectively, with 19 bases between them. The CDR3 is CASSANGNLITEAFF. The CDR3 DNA is TGCGCCAGCAGTGCCAATGGAAACCTTATTACTGAAGCTTTCTTT.

The chain joins TRBV29-1 to TRBJ1-2; 9 bases agree with TRBD1. With 4 bases clipped from V and 9 bases from J, the junction kept 6 bases outside the gene matches. CDR1 is SQVTM and CDR2 is ANQGSEA in the germline V gene. This CDR3 contains 12 residues. Written as DNA, the CDR3 is TGCAGCGTTGGGGGACAGGGTATAAGCTACACCTTC. The encoded protein is CSVGGQGISYTF.

This chain joins TRBV3-1 and TRBJ2-1; 12 bases agree with TRBD2. CDR1 and CDR2 (germline): LGHDT, YNNKEL (reference sequence). With 1 base clipped from V and 6 bases from J, the junction kept 4 bases outside the gene matches. CDR3 length: 16 residues. CDR3 sequence (DNA): TGTGCCAGCAGCCAAGCCGGACTAGCGGGGCTCAATGAGCAGTTCTTC. It translates to CASSQAGLAGLNEQFF.

The sample holds a few counts of this clonotype. The V gene is TRBV20-1, the J gene TRBJ1-2; 7 nucleotides match TRBD1. With 5 bases clipped from V and 11 bases from J, the junction kept 14 bases outside the gene matches. This CDR3 region has 13 residues. From germline, CDR1 is DFQATT and CDR2 SNEGSKA (reference sequence). The CDR3 reads CSASQDGSRGYTF. Here the CDR3 DNA reads TGCAGTGCTTCCCAGGACGGTTCCAGGGGGTACACCTTC.

In its sample, this clonotype was seen a few times. The chain has TRBV3-1 and TRBJ1-1; weak D call: TRBD1 (6 bases). The CDR3 contains 14 residues. From germline, CDR1 is LGHDT and CDR2 YNNKEL (reference sequence). V lost 7 bases, J lost 1 base, and 13 bases lay in between. CDR3 nucleotides: TGTGCCAGCATCGACAGGTTTCGGAACACTGAAGCTTTCTTT. Translating gives CASIDRFRNTEAFF.

The chain links TRBV12-3 or TRBV12-4 to TRBJ1-2, with D possibly TRBD1 on 6 matching bases. The V end lost 4 bases, the J end lost 2 bases, and 17 bases lay between the germline ends. The CDR3 covers 16 residues. In DNA form, the CDR3 reads TGTGCCAGCAGTTCTCGCGTGGACAGAAGAAACTATGGCTACACCTTC. This translates into CASSSRVDRRNYGYTF.

V and J are TRBV12-3 or TRBV12-4 and TRBJ2-1, with 14 bases fitting TRBD2. CDR3 length equals 16 residues. The V segment lost 6 bases and the J segment 9 bases; nucleotides outside the gene matches: 10. The CDR3 DNA is TGTGCCAGCAGCACTAGACTAGCGGGAGGGAGTACTGAGCAGTTCTTC. Amino acids: CASSTRLAGGSTEQFF.